This entry features one T cell receptor (beta chain) sequence. The data stem from a study of T cell responses to AZD1222 COVID-19 vaccine. Losses at the gene ends were 1 base for V and 1 base for J; bases not matched to a gene: 5. CDR3 length equals 17 residues. CDR1 is ENHRY and CDR2 is SYGVKD in the germline V gene. Assay: immunoSEQ multiplex PCR; the TCRdb copy retains only in-frame clones and omits some. The sample records 130,000 or so clones, more than 85% being singletons. Here the sequenced sample was peripheral blood, taken on day 0 of MenACWY control vaccination. The chain employs TRBV10-3 and TRBJ2-1; TRBD1 agrees at 9 bases. The receptor was isolated from an adult in good health. CDR3 sequence reads: CAISEWTGDNSYNEQFF. DNA of the CDR3: TGTGCCATCAGTGAGTGGACAGGGGATAATTCCTACAATGAGCAGTTCTTC.